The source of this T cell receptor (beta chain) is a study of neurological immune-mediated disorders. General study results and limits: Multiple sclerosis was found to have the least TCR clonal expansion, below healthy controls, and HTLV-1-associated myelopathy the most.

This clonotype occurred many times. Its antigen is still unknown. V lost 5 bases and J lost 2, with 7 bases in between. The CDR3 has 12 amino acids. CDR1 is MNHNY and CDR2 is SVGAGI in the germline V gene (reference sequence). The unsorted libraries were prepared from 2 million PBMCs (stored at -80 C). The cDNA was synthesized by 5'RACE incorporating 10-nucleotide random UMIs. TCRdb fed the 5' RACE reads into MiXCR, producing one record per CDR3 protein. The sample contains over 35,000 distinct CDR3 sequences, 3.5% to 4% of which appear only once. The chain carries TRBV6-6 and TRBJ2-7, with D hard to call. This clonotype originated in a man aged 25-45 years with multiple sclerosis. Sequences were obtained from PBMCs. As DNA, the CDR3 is TGTGCCAGCAGTCGAAGCCCCTACGAGCAGTACTTC. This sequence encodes CASSRSPYEQYF.